This T cell receptor (beta chain) was sequenced during a study of read filtering for tumor transcriptome and immune sequencing. Notes on the study in general: Roughly 79% of IR-seq clonotypes had one read, totaling about 4% of reads; RNA-seq: roughly 76% and 46%.

Molecular barcoded adaptors covering alpha/delta and beta/gamma chains were used on approximately 440 ng RNA. TCRdb reanalysed the reads using MiXCR and keeps one entry per CDR3 protein. The table has 50,000 or so distinct CDR3 sequences, roughly 19% seen once; the top ten hold roughly 15%. This CDR3 region has 13 residues. Germline CDR1 is SQVTM and CDR2 is ANQGSEA. Trimming removed 5 bases at V and 1 base at J, with 11 bases between. This clonotype has ten or more counts. Its matching antigen is unknown. Sequenced material: a population of CD138-negative cells sorted from bone marrow. The clonotype comes from a donor at least 40 years old with multiple myeloma. The V call is TRBV29-1, the J call TRBJ1-1; D may be TRBD1 (5 bases). The CDR3 is CSVIGARNTEAFF. The CDR3 DNA sequence: TGCAGCGTTATAGGGGCCAGGAACACTGAAGCTTTCTTT.